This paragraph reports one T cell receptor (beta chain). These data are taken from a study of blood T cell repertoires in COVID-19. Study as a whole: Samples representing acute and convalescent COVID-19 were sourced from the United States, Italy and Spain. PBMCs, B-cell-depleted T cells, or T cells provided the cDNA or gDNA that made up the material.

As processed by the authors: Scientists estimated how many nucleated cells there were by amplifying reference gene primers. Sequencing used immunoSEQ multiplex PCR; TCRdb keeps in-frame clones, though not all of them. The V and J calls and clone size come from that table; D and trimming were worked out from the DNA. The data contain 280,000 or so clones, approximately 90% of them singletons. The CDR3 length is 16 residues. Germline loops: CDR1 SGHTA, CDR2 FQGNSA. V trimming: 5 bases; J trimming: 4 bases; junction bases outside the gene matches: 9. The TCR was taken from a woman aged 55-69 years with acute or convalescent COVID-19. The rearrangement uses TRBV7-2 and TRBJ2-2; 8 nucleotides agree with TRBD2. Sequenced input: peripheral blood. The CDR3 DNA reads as TGTGCCAGCAGCCAATCGGGGGCGGGGGGCACCGGGGAGCTGTTTTTT. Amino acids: CASSQSGAGGTGELFF. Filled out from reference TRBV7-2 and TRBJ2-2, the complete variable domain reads GAGVSQSPSNKVTEKGKDVELRCDPISGHTALYWYRQSLGQGLEFLIYFQGNSAPDKSGLPSDRFSAERTGGSVSTLTIQRTQQEDSAVYLCASSQSGAGGTGELFFGEGSRLTVL.